This is a list of T cell receptor beta chains from one sample in a study of T cell repertoires in cytomegalovirus infection. Which antigens these TCRs recognize remains unknown. MiXCR, run by TCRdb on the reads, gives a single entry per CDR3 protein. The sample lists 160,000 or so distinct CDR3 sequences; about a fifth were seen once. The specimen was CD8+ T cells from cultured PBMCs, collected from culture after CMV antigen stimulation. The receptors derive from a human donor in good health (CMV status not recorded). Some clones in this sample may be carry-over from other donors' samples. CDR3s include the opening cysteine and the closing phenylalanine or tryptophan. The order of the fields is D gene, V gene, clone size, J gene, CDR3 protein, CDR3 DNA. A D gene is named only where the DNA matches it firmly. The listing skips clone size in some rows; elsewhere it reads once, few, many or a size class.

TRBD1	TRBV7-2	-	TRBJ2-7	CASSQAGQGASYEQYF	TGTGCCAGCAGTCAAGCGGGCCAGGGGGCGAGTTACGAGCAGTACTTC
-	TRBV7-2	-	TRBJ1-2	CASSLTSGSFYGYTF	TGTGCCAGCAGCTTAACGTCGGGTTCATTCTATGGCTACACCTTC
-	TRBV7-6	-	TRBJ1-4	CASSPPKVTSTNEKLFF	TGTGCCAGCAGCCCCCCCAAGGTCACTTCAACTAATGAAAAACTGTTTTTT
-	TRBV19	-	TRBJ1-1	CASRRTATYTEAFF	TGTGCCAGTAGAAGGACAGCAACGTACACTGAAGCTTTCTTT
-	TRBV12-3/TRBV12-4	few	TRBJ2-2	CASTRKSNTGELFF	TGTGCCAGCACCCGGAAGTCGAACACCGGGGAGCTGTTTTTT
-	TRBV7-9	-	TRBJ1-2	CASSSATVYYGYTF	TGTGCCAGCAGCTCTGCAACAGTATACTATGGCTACACCTTC
-	TRBV12-3/TRBV12-4	few	TRBJ1-4	CASSTRGGPGEKLFF	TGTGCCAGCAGTACCCGCGGGGGGCCGGGCGAAAAACTGTTTTTT
-	TRBV4-1	-	TRBJ2-1	CASSQEAPKAGDEQFF	TGCGCCAGCAGCCAAGAAGCGCCTAAGGCTGGGGATGAGCAGTTCTTC
TRBD2	TRBV28	few	TRBJ2-2	CASKTSGGADGELFF	TGTGCCAGTAAGACTAGCGGGGGGGCTGACGGGGAGCTGTTTTTT
-	TRBV7-8	many	TRBJ1-1	CASSLRSGPQVSNTEAFF	TGTGCCAGCAGCTTACGGTCCGGACCGCAGGTTAGCAACACTGAAGCTTTCTTT
-	TRBV7-9	few	TRBJ2-7	CASSLDSIYEQYF	TGTGCCAGCAGCTTAGACTCGATCTACGAGCAGTACTTC
TRBD1	TRBV28	-	TRBJ1-2	CASRLRSDRVEDYGYTF	TGTGCCAGCAGGCTAAGGAGCGACAGGGTCGAAGACTATGGCTACACCTTC
-	TRBV6-1	many	TRBJ1-5	CASNSVGSNQPQHF	TGTGCCAGCAACTCGGTCGGATCCAATCAGCCCCAGCATTTT
TRBD1	TRBV7-2	-	TRBJ2-1	CASSLGTGVSPYNEQFF	TGTGCCAGCAGCTTAGGGACAGGGGTGTCCCCCTACAATGAGCAGTTCTTC
-	TRBV7-9	few	TRBJ2-7	CASRRGQHYEQYF	TGTGCCAGCAGAAGAGGACAACACTACGAGCAGTACTTC
TRBD1	TRBV4-2	once	TRBJ2-7	CASSHPDRASYEQYF	TGTGCCAGCAGTCACCCAGACAGGGCTTCCTACGAGCAGTACTTC
-	TRBV6-2/TRBV6-3	few	TRBJ1-5	CASSPAGNQPQHF	TGTGCCAGTTCCCCTGCGGGGAATCAGCCCCAGCATTTT
-	TRBV7-8	-	TRBJ1-1	CASSLLGTPNTEAFF	TGTGCCAGCAGCTTACTTGGGACACCGAACACTGAAGCTTTCTTT
-	TRBV7-6	many	TRBJ2-2	CASSLGGVDREVRGGDSNTGELFF	TGTGCCAGCAGCTTAGGTGGAGTTGACAGGGAGGTTCGCGGGGGTGACTCGAACACCGGGGAGCTGTTTTTT
-	TRBV9	-	TRBJ1-3	CASSAYSYRASHSGNTIYF	TGTGCCAGCAGCGCGTACTCTTACAGGGCCAGCCACTCTGGAAACACCATATATTTT
-	TRBV4-3	-	TRBJ2-1	CASSQVIRSNEQFF	TGCGCCAGCAGCCAAGTTATCCGGAGTAATGAGCAGTTCTTC
-	TRBV6-1	-	TRBJ1-2	CASSEGAGTLYGYTF	TGTGCCAGCAGTGAAGGGGCGGGGACCCTCTATGGCTACACCTTC
TRBD1	TRBV7-9	-	TRBJ1-1	CASSSGTGVNTEAFF	TGTGCCAGCAGCTCCGGGACAGGGGTGAACACTGAAGCTTTCTTT
TRBD1	TRBV4-1	-	TRBJ2-3	CASSPPGQGTDTQYF	TGCGCCAGCAGCCCACCGGGACAGGGGACAGATACGCAGTATTTT
-	TRBV20-1	-	TRBJ1-3	CSARMTANSGNTIYF	TGCAGTGCCAGAATGACAGCGAACTCTGGAAACACCATATATTTT
-	TRBV7-8	medium-sized	TRBJ2-1	CASSHAGAHEQFF	TGTGCCAGCAGCCACGCCGGGGCCCATGAGCAGTTCTTC
-	TRBV6-2/TRBV6-3	few	TRBJ1-5	CASSYWGNSNQPQHF	TGTGCCAGCAGTTATTGGGGAAATAGCAATCAGCCCCAGCATTTT
TRBD1	TRBV28	-	TRBJ2-1	CASSLGQGGLPSSYNEQFF	TGTGCCAGCAGTTTAGGACAGGGGGGCCTTCCAAGCTCCTACAATGAGCAGTTCTTC
-	TRBV7-9	-	TRBJ2-3	CASSSPYGDTQYF	TGTGCTAGCAGCTCCCCTTATGGGGATACGCAGTATTTT
TRBD1	TRBV19	many	TRBJ2-3	CASSIRRTGANPDTQYF	TGTGCCAGTAGTATACGGAGGACAGGGGCGAACCCAGATACGCAGTATTTT
-	TRBV7-8	few	TRBJ2-3	CASSPLQGRAEDTQYF	TGTGCCAGCAGCCCCCTTCAGGGAAGGGCGGAGGATACGCAGTATTTT
TRBD2	TRBV6-1	-	TRBJ2-1	CASSRTWTSGGIYNEQFF	TGTGCCAGCAGTCGGACCTGGACTAGCGGGGGGATATACAATGAGCAGTTCTTC
TRBD2	TRBV20-1	few	TRBJ2-7	CSARGLAGGFYEQYF	TGCAGTGCTAGGGGACTAGCGGGGGGATTCTACGAGCAGTACTTC
TRBD1	TRBV6-1	-	TRBJ2-1	CAGGTGGNEQFF	TGTGCCGGGGGGACAGGGGGAAATGAGCAGTTCTTC
-	TRBV7-9	-	TRBJ2-2	CASSKSGGELFF	TGTGCCAGCAGCAAGAGCGGGGGGGAGCTGTTTTTT
TRBD2	TRBV7-9	few	TRBJ2-5	CASSSRELSGVYF	TGTGCCAGCAGCTCGCGGGAGTTGTCGGGAGTCTACTTC
-	TRBV28	few	TRBJ2-5	CATLGLDGLQETQYF	TGTGCCACCCTCGGACTCGATGGGCTCCAAGAGACCCAGTACTTC
-	TRBV7-2	-	TRBJ1-1	CASSPLGPGAEAFF	TGTGCCAGCAGCCCCCTTGGGCCTGGGGCTGAAGCTTTCTTT
-	TRBV4-3	few	TRBJ1-1	CASSQEEGRVNTEAFF	TGCGCCAGCAGCCAAGAAGAAGGCAGGGTGAACACTGAAGCTTTCTTT
TRBD2	TRBV6-6	-	TRBJ2-7	CASTIAGGPYEQYF	TGTGCCAGCACCATAGCGGGGGGGCCTTACGAGCAGTACTTC